The sequence of this T cell receptor (beta chain) was determined in a study of T cells after yellow fever vaccination (dated by TCRdb to the late 2010s). Background for the entire study: The SMART-Seq v4 Ultra Low Input RNA kit was used to prepare libraries from fractions with low cell numbers. To follow T-cell clones before and after both primary and booster YFV17D yellow fever vaccination, bulk TCR alpha and beta repertoires underwent longitudinal sequencing. Two healthy male donors made up the cohort, one aged 18 to 30 years and the other aged 30 to 40 years. Bulk PBMC replicates and cell subsets were isolated from blood drawn at multiple timepoints before and after both primary and secondary immunization. Points the paper makes about the study in general: The secondary T-cell response was found to be weaker but faster than the primary response, with a peak reached on day 5 rather than on day 15. Computational filtering was needed because FACS-sorted repertoires could contain abundant contaminating clonotypes from the bulk population. After the booster, most of the clones that had expanded following primary vaccination were detected again (almost 98% of CD4 and around 90% of CD8), which suggests that memory was broadly maintained. A small share of clonotypes occurred in both CD4 and CD8 compartments, likely arising from convergent recombination. Because the study included only two donors, the extent to which the findings can be generalized is limited.

The sample's treatment or condition label is to be understood as: live attenuated yellow fever vaccine strain. PBMCs were isolated from peripheral blood using a standard Ficoll-Paque protocol. Dynabeads CD4 and CD8 positive selection kits were used to isolate CD4 and CD8 T-cell fractions. TriZol was used to extract RNA from bulk PBMCs, CD4 and CD8 fractions, and dextramer-positive and dextramer-negative fractions. From the cysteine up to the phenylalanine, the CDR3 has a length of 13 residues. This entry keeps only the CDR3 DNA: 39 bases, framed from base 1. Germline trimming: 1 base from V, 12 bases from J; junction bases outside gene matches: 9. The germline V gene encodes CDR1 DFQATT and CDR2 SNEGSKA (reference sequence). Synthesis of TCR cDNA relied on 5'RACE template switching, a step that introduced a universal primer site along with unique molecular identifiers. Priming for cDNA synthesis came from both the TCR alpha and TCR beta constant segments. Libraries were amplified in two PCR steps, with sample barcodes and sequencing adapters added in the second step. Sequencing of libraries was performed on Illumina HiSeq 2500 (2x100 bp) or NovaSeq (2x150 bp). Concerning the study's data processing: Reads were demultiplexed and collapsed into UMI consensus sequences with MIGEC, and V(D)J alignment was performed with MiXCR. Vaccine-responding clonotypes were identified with edgeR using replicate PBMC samples, with FDR below 0.01 and a log2 fold change above 5 up to day 15 being required. CD4 or CD8 identity was assigned to each bulk clonotype according to whether the clonotype was present at higher abundance in the sequenced CD4 repertoire or the sequenced CD8 repertoire. Clones were called with MiXCR by TCRdb after fastp trimmed the public reads at Q25, and only in-frame beta chains were retained. When rows share a CDR3 protein, they turn into one entry using the most common DNA and genes. The V and J calls were not made by the authors but by TCRdb's processing. For this sample the table gives 200,000 or so distinct CDR3 sequences, of which around 6.7% were detected only once. Around 1.1% of the sample rests with the top ten.

This clonotype was seen repeatedly, ten times or more. The specificity of this receptor is unknown. One base away there is no much larger clone; base qualities are not given. The sample was CD4+ T cells sorted from PBMCs, taken on the day of the yellow fever booster vaccination. This sequence originates from a man between 25 and 39 years old who received the YFV17D yellow fever vaccine. Rearrangement joined TRBV20-1 to TRBJ2-1, with 7 bases in between that match TRBD2. The nucleotide sequence is TGCAGTGCTAGAGGACATGCGGGAGAATTGCAGTTCTTC. Translated, this gives CSARGHAGELQFF.